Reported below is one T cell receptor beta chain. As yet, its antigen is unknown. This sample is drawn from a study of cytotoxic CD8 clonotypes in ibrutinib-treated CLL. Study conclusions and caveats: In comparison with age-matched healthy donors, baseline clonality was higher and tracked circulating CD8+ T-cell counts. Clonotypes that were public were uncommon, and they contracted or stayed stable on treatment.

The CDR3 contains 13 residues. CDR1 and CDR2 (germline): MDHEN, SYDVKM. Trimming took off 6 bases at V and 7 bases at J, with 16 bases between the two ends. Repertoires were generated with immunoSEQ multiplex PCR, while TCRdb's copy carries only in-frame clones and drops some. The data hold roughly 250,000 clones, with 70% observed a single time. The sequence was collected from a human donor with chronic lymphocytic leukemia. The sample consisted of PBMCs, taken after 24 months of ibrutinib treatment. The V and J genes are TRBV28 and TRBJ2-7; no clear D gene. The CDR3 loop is CASRFGTLQEQYF. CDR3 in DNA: TGTGCCAGCAGGTTCGGAACTCTTCAAGAGCAGTACTTC.